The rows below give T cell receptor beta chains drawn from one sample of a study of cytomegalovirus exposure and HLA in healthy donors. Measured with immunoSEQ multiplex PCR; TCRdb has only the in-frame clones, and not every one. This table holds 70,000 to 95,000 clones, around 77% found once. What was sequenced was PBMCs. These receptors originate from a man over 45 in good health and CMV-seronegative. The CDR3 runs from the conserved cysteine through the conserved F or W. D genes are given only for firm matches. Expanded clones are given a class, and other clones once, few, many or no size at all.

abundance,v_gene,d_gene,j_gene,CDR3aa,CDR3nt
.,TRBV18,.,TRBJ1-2,CASSLSGVQNYGYTF,TGTGCCAGCTCACTGAGTGGAGTGCAAAACTATGGCTACACCTTC
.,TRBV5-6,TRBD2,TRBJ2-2,CASSLAFGGGALAGELFF,TGTGCCAGCAGCTTGGCTTTCGGCGGGGGGGCCTTGGCCGGGGAGCTGTTTTTT
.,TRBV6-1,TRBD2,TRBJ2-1,CASSEFSGTSGGDEQFF,TGTGCCAGCAGTGAATTCTCTGGGACTAGCGGGGGCGATGAGCAGTTCTTC
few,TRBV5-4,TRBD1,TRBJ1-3,CASSPSPDRSTGNTIYF,TGTGCCAGCAGCCCCAGCCCGGACAGGTCAACTGGAAACACCATATATTTT
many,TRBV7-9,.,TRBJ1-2,CASSLDAGMANYGYTF,TGTGCCAGCAGCTTGGATGCGGGGATGGCTAACTATGGCTACACCTTC
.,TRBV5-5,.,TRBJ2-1,CASSLSLDRSKFF,TGTGCCAGCAGCCTCAGTTTGGACAGATCGAAGTTCTTC
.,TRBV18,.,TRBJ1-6,CASSTGSSRNSPLHF,TGTGCCAGCTCAACAGGATCGAGCAGGAATTCACCCCTCCACTTT
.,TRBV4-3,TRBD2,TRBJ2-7,CASSQNWEGSYEQYF,TGCGCCAGCAGCCAAAATTGGGAGGGCTCCTACGAGCAGTACTTC
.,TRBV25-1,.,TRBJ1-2,CASRGGLGYTF,TGTGCCAGCAGGGGAGGGCTTGGCTACACCTTC
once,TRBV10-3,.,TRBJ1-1,CAISGSQGNTEAFF,TGTGCCATCAGTGGGAGTCAGGGGAACACTGAAGCTTTCTTT
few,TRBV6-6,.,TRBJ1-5,CASSSRGDSNQPQHF,TGTGCCAGCAGTTCCCGGGGGGATAGCAATCAGCCCCAGCATTTT
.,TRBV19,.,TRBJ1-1,CASSRVGTEAFF,TGTGCCAGTAGCCGGGTCGGCACTGAAGCTTTCTTT
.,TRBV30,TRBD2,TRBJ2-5,CAGRVAGGRETQYF,TGTGCCGGACGGGTAGCGGGGGGGCGGGAGACCCAGTACTTC
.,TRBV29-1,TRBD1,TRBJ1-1,CSVEDQGARRAFF,TGCAGCGTTGAAGATCAGGGGGCTAGGAGGGCTTTCTTT
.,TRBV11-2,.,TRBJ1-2,CASSLEGSYGYTF,TGTGCCAGCAGCTTAGAGGGCAGCTATGGCTACACCTTC
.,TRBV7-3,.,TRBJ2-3,CASSSYAGADTQYF,TGTGCCAGCAGCTCTTATGCAGGGGCAGATACGCAGTATTTT
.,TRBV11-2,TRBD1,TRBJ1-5,CASSPQTGGSNQPQHF,TGTGCCAGCAGCCCCCAGACAGGGGGAAGCAATCAGCCCCAGCATTTT
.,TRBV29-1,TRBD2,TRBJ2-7,CSVVSAGGVPYEQYF,TGCAGCGTTGTCTCAGCGGGGGGCGTTCCCTACGAGCAGTACTTC
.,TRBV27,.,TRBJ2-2,CASSPIQGPGELFF,TGTGCCAGCAGTCCTATTCAGGGCCCCGGGGAGCTGTTTTTT
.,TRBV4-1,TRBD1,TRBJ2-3,CASSQRTGGMDTQYF,TGCGCCAGCAGCCAGAGGACAGGGGGCATGGATACGCAGTATTTT
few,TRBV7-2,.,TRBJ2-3,CASSLGAWWYF,TGTGCCAGCAGCTTAGGAGCGTGGTGGTACTTT
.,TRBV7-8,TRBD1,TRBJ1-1,CASSLGGQGAGEAFF,TGTGCCAGCAGCTTAGGGGGACAGGGGGCTGGTGAAGCTTTCTTT
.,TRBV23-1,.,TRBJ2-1,CASSQFLRGQFF,TGCGCCAGCAGTCAGTTTCTTCGAGGGCAGTTCTTC
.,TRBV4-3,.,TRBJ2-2,CASSQDRGMRELFF,TGCGCCAGCAGCCAAGATAGGGGGATGCGGGAGCTGTTTTTT
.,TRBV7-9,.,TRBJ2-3,CASTTPGTDTQYF,TGTGCCAGCACCACCCCGGGCACAGATACGCAGTATTTT
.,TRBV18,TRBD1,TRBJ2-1,CASSPPRTGTGGRYNEQFF,TGTGCCAGCTCCCCCCCTCGGACCGGGACAGGGGGCAGATACAATGAGCAGTTCTTC
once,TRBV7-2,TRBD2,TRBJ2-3,CASSPPGGGRSMDTQYF,TGTGCCAGCAGCCCTCCGGGGGGGGGCCGATCAATGGATACGCAGTATTTT
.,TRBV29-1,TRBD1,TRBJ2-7,CSVGDRGYEQYF,TGCAGCGTCGGGGACAGGGGATACGAGCAGTACTTC
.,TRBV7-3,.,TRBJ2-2,CASSVGQLTGELFF,TGTGCCAGTTCAGTTGGGCAGTTAACCGGGGAGCTGTTTTTT
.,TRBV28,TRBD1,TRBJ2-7,CASSPGTPQGEYEQYF,TGTGCCAGCAGTCCTGGGACACCTCAGGGGGAATACGAGCAGTACTTC
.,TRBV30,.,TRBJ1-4,CAWRSGGPNEKLFF,TGTGCCTGGAGATCGGGGGGGCCTAATGAAAAACTGTTTTTT
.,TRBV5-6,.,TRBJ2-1,CASTRAGREQFF,TGTGCCAGCACCCGAGCGGGCAGGGAGCAGTTCTTC
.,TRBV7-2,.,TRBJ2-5,CASSLERVSQYF,TGTGCCAGCAGCTTAGAGAGGGTTTCCCAGTACTTC
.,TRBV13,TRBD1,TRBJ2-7,CASSEGQIAYEQYF,TGTGCCAGCAGCGAGGGACAGATCGCCTACGAGCAGTACTTC
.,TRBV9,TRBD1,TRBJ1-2,CASSLSGQVGGYTF,TGTGCCAGCAGCTTAAGCGGACAGGTTGGTGGCTACACCTTC
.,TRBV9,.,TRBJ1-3,CASSPRAGAGNTIYF,TGTGCCAGCAGCCCCCGGGCCGGGGCTGGAAACACCATATATTTT
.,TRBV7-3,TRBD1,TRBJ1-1,CASSSQGAGTEAFF,TGTGCCAGCAGCTCACAGGGGGCAGGGACTGAAGCTTTCTTT
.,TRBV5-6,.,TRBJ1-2,CASSLFHRANYGYTF,TGTGCCAGCAGCTTGTTTCACAGGGCTAACTATGGCTACACCTTC
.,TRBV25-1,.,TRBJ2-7,CASSGGPYEQYF,TGTGCCAGCAGTGGGGGCCCCTACGAGCAGTACTTC
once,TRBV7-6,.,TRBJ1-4,CASSAGARNEKLFF,TGTGCCAGCAGCGCGGGAGCCAGAAATGAAAAACTGTTTTTT
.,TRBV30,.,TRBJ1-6,CAWIIRLSSYNSPLHF,TGTGCCTGGATCATCAGACTGAGCTCCTATAATTCACCCCTCCACTTT
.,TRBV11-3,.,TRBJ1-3,CASSLLHTGNTIYF,TGTGCCAGCAGCTTATTACATACTGGAAACACCATATATTTT
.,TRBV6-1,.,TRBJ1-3,CASSETVGSGNTIYF,TGTGCCAGCAGTGAAACGGTTGGCTCTGGAAACACCATATATTTT
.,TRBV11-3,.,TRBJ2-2,CASSLTGELFF,TGTGCCAGCAGCTTAACTGGGGAGCTGTTTTTT
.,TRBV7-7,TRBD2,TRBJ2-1,CASSPSPAGGPGEQFF,TGTGCTAGCAGCCCCTCGCCAGCGGGGGGGCCCGGTGAGCAGTTCTTC
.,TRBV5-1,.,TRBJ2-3,CASSSWGQSSTDTQYF,TGCGCCAGCAGTTCCTGGGGGCAGTCTAGCACAGATACGCAGTATTTT
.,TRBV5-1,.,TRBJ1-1,CASSGTGSMNTEAFF,TGCGCCAGCAGCGGTACGGGATCCATGAACACTGAAGCTTTCTTT